The 23 T cell receptor beta chains below come from one sample, sequenced in a study of response to subunit inactivated influenza vaccine. A single record per CDR3 protein comes from TCRdb applying MiXCR to the RT-PCR reads. This table holds more than 500,000 distinct CDR3 sequences, around 11% found once. The same specimen was also included in a second study, on T cells expressing NK-cell markers. That study adds: 5'RACE template switching built TCR beta cDNA with unique molecular identifiers.

This specimen consisted of PBMCs from blood, obtained on the day of vaccination. The receptors here all came from a man aged 50 to 59 who received an inactivated influenza vaccine.

At least ten counts were recorded for this clonotype. This sequence joins TRBV20-1 and TRBJ2-1, with 7 bases fitting TRBD2. CDR1 and CDR2 from the germline V gene are DFQATT and SNEGSKA (reference sequence). V shed 0 bases, J shed 3 bases, and the junction held 8 bases outside the gene matches. The CDR3 consists of 16 residues. The CDR3 region is CSARDGASGNYNEQFF. DNA of the CDR3: TGCAGTGCTAGAGATGGAGCTAGCGGAAACTACAATGAGCAGTTCTTC.

This clonotype was counted between two and nine times. The chain has TRBV20-1 and TRBJ2-1; 14 positions agree with TRBD2. The CDR3 extends over 17 amino acids. V dropped 1 base and J dropped 5; count of bases not matched to a gene: 7. The V gene's germline CDR1 is DFQATT and CDR2 SNEGSKA (reference sequence). The CDR3 reads CSARVRGTSGSNNEQFF. The CDR3, as DNA: TGCAGTGCTAGAGTACGGGGGACTAGCGGGAGTAACAATGAGCAGTTCTTC.

This clonotype has just a few counts. The gene calls are TRBV6-2 or TRBV6-3 and TRBJ2-1; D remains ambiguous. Trimming removed 7 bases from V and 3 bases from J, with 16 bases in between. Germline CDR1 and CDR2: MNHEY and SVGEGT. CDR3 size: 15 residues. CDR3 amino acids: CASNRPVGIYNEQFF. The CDR3 nucleotides read TGTGCCAGCAACCGACCGGTGGGGATCTACAATGAGCAGTTCTTC.

The chain carries TRBV6-5 and TRBJ2-2, with 9 bases lining up with TRBD2. This CDR3 has 19 amino acids. Germline loops: CDR1 MNHEY, CDR2 SVGAGI. The V gene end was trimmed by 0 bases and the J gene end by 0 bases; junction bases not matched to a gene: 8. CDR3 amino acids: CASSYSNELAGPNTGELFF. The CDR3 nucleotides read TGTGCCAGCAGTTACTCGAACGAACTAGCGGGCCCGAACACCGGGGAGCTGTTTTTT.

For this clonotype: Mismatch with germline at one junction end may stem from a read error. The genes are TRBV7-9 and TRBJ2-3; D may be TRBD1 (5 bases). Germline loops: CDR1 SEHNR, CDR2 FQNEAQ (reference sequence). CDR3 length equals 15 residues. CDR3 sequence (DNA): TGTGCCAGCAGCTTAGACGGACAAAGCACAGAGACGCAGTATTTT. Protein product: CASSLDGQSTETQYF.

This clonotype was detected a few times. The chain combines TRBV3-1 with TRBJ2-1; 7 bases are shared with TRBD1. Germline CDR1 is LGHDT and CDR2 is YNNKEL (reference sequence). This CDR3 has 16 amino acids. The J segment lost 6 bases and the V segment lost 2 bases, leaving 10 bases of the junction unmatched. The CDR3 region is CASSQNRQGRGNEQFF. Here the CDR3 DNA reads TGTGCCAGCAGCCAAAATCGACAGGGAAGGGGCAATGAGCAGTTCTTC.

There are a few counts of this clonotype. The CDR3 nucleotides read TGTGCCACCAGCAGAGATTCGGGCATCCAAGAGACCCAGTACTTC. It codes for CATSRDSGIQETQYF. The chain employs TRBV15 and TRBJ2-5, with D unclear. The CDR3 totals 15 residues. In germline, CDR1 is LNHNV, CDR2 YYDKDF (reference sequence). V lost 0 bases and J lost 1, with 9 bases in between.

In its sample, this clonotype was seen a few times. The chain links TRBV6-2 or TRBV6-3 to TRBJ2-1; 9 bases agree with TRBD1. The length of the CDR3 is 18 residues. CDR1 and CDR2 (germline): MNHEY, SVGEGT. J gave up 6 bases and V 2 bases, and 14 bases lay outside the gene matches. The CDR3 loop is CASSYPLTGTGFPNEQFF. For the CDR3, the DNA is TGTGCCAGCAGTTACCCTTTAACCGGGACAGGGTTTCCCAATGAGCAGTTCTTC.

This clonotype occurred a few times. This sequence joins TRBV20-1 and TRBJ2-1; TRBD2 matches at 9 bases. With 6 bases clipped from V and 4 bases from J, the junction kept 7 bases outside the gene matches. CDR1 and CDR2 (germline): DFQATT, SNEGSKA (reference sequence). This CDR3 has 14 residues. Written as DNA, the CDR3 is TGCAGTGCGAGGAGACTAGCGGTATACAATGAGCAGTTCTTC. Protein product: CSARRLAVYNEQFF.

The chain has TRBV27 and TRBJ2-1; no clear D. The CDR3 totals 13 residues. Trimming pared 6 bases from V and 3 bases from J, leaving 9 bases between. CDR1 is MNHEY and CDR2 is SMNVEV in the germline V gene (reference sequence). The CDR3 DNA sequence: TGTGCCAGCAGGCCAACGGGCTACAATGAGCAGTTCTTC. Its translation: CASRPTGYNEQFF.

This clonotype was counted between two and nine times. An end of the junction does not agree with germline; a read error may underlie this. The chain is built from TRBV7-7 and TRBJ2-1; 12 nucleotides agree with TRBD2. The CDR3 consists of 15 residues. Germline CDR1 is SSHAT and CDR2 is FNYEAQ (reference sequence). Here the CDR3 reads CASSLASGGANEQFF. The CDR3 DNA is TGTGCTAGCAGCTTAGCTAGCGGGGGGGCTAATGAGCAGTTCTTC.

The chain links TRBV12-3 or TRBV12-4 to TRBJ1-5; 10 bases agree with TRBD1. The CDR3 consists of 16 residues. Trimming took 6 bases from V and 6 from J; bases not matched to a gene: 11. CDR3 bases: TGTGCCAGCAGAACAACCGGGACAGGGGCTGGTCAGCCCCAGCATTTT. Its translation is CASRTTGTGAGQPQHF.

The rearrangement joins TRBV11-2 to TRBJ1-1, with D possibly matching TRBD1 (6 bases). Looked up from germline, CDR1 is SGHAT and CDR2 is FQNNGV. V was cut by 4 bases and J by 7 bases, with 13 bases left in between. This CDR3 is built from 13 residues. The CDR3: CASSSPGQDEAFF. The CDR3 nucleotides are TGTGCCAGCAGCTCCCCGGGACAAGATGAAGCTTTCTTT. The full variable domain, completed using reference TRBV11-2 and TRBJ1-1, is EAGVAQSPRYKIIEKRQSVAFWCNPISGHATLYWYQQILGQGPKLLIQFQNNGVVDDSQLPKDRFSAERLKGVDSTLKIQPAKLEDSAVYLCASSSPGQDEAFFGQGTRLTVV.

As for this clonotype: A clone one base away is much larger, so this may be a read error. The chain couples TRBV28 to TRBJ2-3, with 12 bases aligning to TRBD2. Looked up from germline, CDR1 is MDHEN and CDR2 is SYDVKM. This CDR3 region has 15 residues. V shed 9 bases and J 2 bases; nucleotides not matched to a gene: 6. In DNA form, the CDR3 reads TGTGCCAGGAGCTGGACTAGCGGGAACACAGATACGCAGTATTTT. Encoded protein: CARSWTSGNTDTQYF.

The chain joins TRBV29-1 to TRBJ1-3, with D perhaps matching TRBD1 (5 bases). The germline V and J ends were trimmed by 4 bases and 1 base, with 11 bases remaining between them. The CDR3 contains 14 residues. Germline-derived CDR1 and CDR2 are SQVTM and ANQGSEA. CDR3 region: CSVGGTVSGNTIYF. The CDR3 coding sequence is TGCAGCGTTGGCGGGACGGTTTCTGGAAACACCATATATTTT.

This clonotype showed up many times. The rearrangement joins TRBV20-1 to TRBJ2-2; no clear D. The CDR3 covers 12 residues. Germline V gene lookup returns CDR1 DFQATT and CDR2 SNEGSKA (reference sequence). V lost 0 bases to trimming and J lost 7 bases, with 6 bases between them. Here the CDR3 DNA reads TGCAGTGCTAGAGATCCTGTCGGGGAGCTGTTTTTT. Its protein product is CSARDPVGELFF.

This clonotype was observed many times. The chain recombines TRBV12-3 or TRBV12-4 with TRBJ2-4; D unclear. The CDR3 runs to 13 residues. The V end lost 6 bases, the J end lost 7 bases, and 13 bases lay between the germline ends. The CDR3 sequence: CASSRDLGNIQYF. The CDR3, as DNA: TGTGCCAGCAGCAGAGACCTGGGGAACATTCAGTACTTC.

CDR3 sequence reads: CASSQTWTGTNTEAFF. The CDR3 nucleotides read TGTGCCAGCAGTCAAACCTGGACAGGGACGAACACTGAAGCTTTCTTT. The chain has TRBV27 and TRBJ1-1; 8 bases agree with TRBD1. Looked up from germline, CDR1 is MNHEY and CDR2 is SMNVEV (reference sequence). The J segment lost 1 base and the V segment lost 5 bases, leaving 9 bases of the junction unmatched. CDR3 length: 16 residues.

The chain joins TRBV20-1 to TRBJ2-3; tentatively, D is TRBD2 (6 bases). The V gene lost 3 bases and the J gene lost 5 bases, with 15 bases spanning the gap. CDR3 length equals 14 residues. The V gene's germline CDR1 is DFQATT and CDR2 SNEGSKA (reference sequence). Here the CDR3 DNA reads TGCAGTGCTAGCGTGGACTACCTCGAAGATACGCAGTATTTT. This translates into CSASVDYLEDTQYF.

The chain uses TRBV6-2 or TRBV6-3 and TRBJ1-6; the match to TRBD1 covers 8 bases. Trimming at V came to 0 bases and at J to 0 bases, leaving 10 bases not matched to a gene. The CDR3 contains 20 residues. Germline V gives CDR1 MNHEY, CDR2 SVGEGT. CDR3 DNA sequence: TGTGCCAGCAGTTACTCTAAAATCCGGGACAGGAGCTCCTATAATTCACCCCTCCACTTT. Encoded protein: CASSYSKIRDRSSYNSPLHF.

The V call is TRBV20-1, the J call TRBJ1-2; D ambiguous. CDR1 is DFQATT and CDR2 is SNEGSKA in the germline V gene (reference sequence). Trimming removed 5 bases at V and 6 bases at J, with 13 bases between. This CDR3 has 12 amino acids. CDR3: CSARRLTDGYTF. CDR3 in DNA: TGCAGTGCTCGGAGGTTGACGGATGGCTACACCTTC.

The chain employs TRBV7-2 and TRBJ2-2; D gene unclear. This CDR3 has 16 amino acids. V gave up 5 bases and J gave up 0 bases, with 13 bases separating them. The germline gives CDR1 SGHTA, CDR2 FQGNSA. CDR3 coding DNA: TGTGCCAGCAGCAGACGAAGAGCATCGAACACCGGGGAGCTGTTTTTT. This gives the protein CASSRRRASNTGELFF.

This clonotype turned up a few times. The V and J genes are TRBV6-5 and TRBJ2-7, with 8 bases that match TRBD2. V lost 2 bases, J lost 3 bases, and 15 bases stayed unmatched. Germline V CDR1 and CDR2: MNHEY, SVGAGI. The CDR3 is 18 amino acids. Here the CDR3 reads CASSYPPGLGKDVYEQYF. The CDR3 bases are TGTGCCAGCAGTTACCCTCCGGGACTAGGTAAAGATGTCTACGAGCAGTACTTC.